Following are 16 T cell receptor beta chains from one sample sequenced in a study of monozygotic twins with inflammatory bowel disease. TCRdb reprocessed the 5' RACE reads and reports one entry per CDR3 protein, with no DNA. The sample has 330,000 or so distinct CDR3 sequences. The specimen was blood. The receptors here all came from a human donor with ulcerative colitis or Crohn's disease, or a healthy co-twin of an affected twin (not recorded which).

V usage is TRBV6-1 and J usage is TRBJ1-1; TCRdb's D gene call, TRBD1, goes unchecked for lack of DNA. The CDR3 is 11 residues long. Per germline, CDR1 MNHNS and CDR2 SASEGT. CDR3 in amino acids: CASSRQGEAFF.

The chain links TRBV6-1 to TRBJ2-1; the D call of TRBD2 rests on TCRdb alone, since no DNA is present to check it. The CDR3 extends over 16 amino acids. Looked up from germline, CDR1 is MNHNS and CDR2 is SASEGT. The CDR3 spells CASKKLAGGPYNEQFF.

The V call is TRBV24-1, the J call TRBJ2-1; TCRdb proposes TRBD2, but this gene call is untestable without DNA. Germline CDR1 and CDR2: KGHDR and SFDVKD. The CDR3 contains 16 residues. CDR3 residues: CATSDAQGGSGNEQFF.

The genes are TRBV4-1 and TRBJ2-5; TCRdb's D call of TRBD2 is untestable without DNA. This CDR3 is 20 amino acids long. Germline CDR1 MGHRA, CDR2 YSYEKL. The CDR3 spells CASSQEQSGRRSPARETQYF.

The chain combines TRBV5-1 with TRBJ2-1; the TRBD2 assignment by TCRdb is unverifiable without DNA. Germline CDR1 is SGHRS and CDR2 is YFSETQ. The CDR3 extends over 15 amino acids. Here the CDR3 reads CASSFSSGDGNEQFF. Looking up the rest from reference TRBV5-1 and TRBJ2-1 gives the full variable domain: KAGVTQTPRYLIKTRGQQVTLSCSPISGHRSVSWYQQTPGQGLQFLFEYFSETQRNKGNFPGRFSGRQFSNSRSEMNVSTLELGDSALYLCASSFSSGDGNEQFFGPGTRLTVL.

The chain joins TRBV7-9 to TRBJ2-1; TCRdb names TRBD1, which stays unverified in the absence of DNA. Germline V gene lookup returns CDR1 SEHNR and CDR2 FQNEAQ (reference sequence). This CDR3 has 16 amino acids. The CDR3 reads CASSLGPGTGFNEQFF.

The genes are TRBV19 and TRBJ1-2. The CDR3 contains 14 residues. CDR1 and CDR2 (germline): LNHDA, SQIVND (reference sequence). The CDR3 is CASSKLSEPYGYTF.

The V and J genes are TRBV5-1 and TRBJ2-5; the D call from TCRdb, TRBD1, cannot be confirmed without DNA. The CDR3 is 14 residues long. CDR1 SGHRS and CDR2 YFSETQ come from the germline V gene. The CDR3 is CASGKDGQGETQYF.

This chain joins TRBV27 and TRBJ2-3. Looked up from germline, CDR1 is MNHEY and CDR2 is SMNVEV (reference sequence). This CDR3 is 11 amino acids long. The CDR3 protein is CASSSLNTQYF.

The genes are TRBV5-1 and TRBJ2-3; TCRdb's D call of TRBD1 is untestable without DNA. The CDR3 is 13 amino acids. The germline CDR1 and CDR2 sequences are SGHRS and YFSETQ. CDR3 region: CASKTGDTDTQYF.

The rearrangement links TRBV5-1 to TRBJ2-7. Germline CDR1 SGHRS, CDR2 YFSETQ. The length of the CDR3 is 13 residues. CDR3 protein: CASRRDNTYEQYF.

The J gene is TRBJ2-7, the V gene TRBV5-1; TCRdb indicates TRBD1, and absent DNA this call remains unverified. The CDR3 consists of 16 residues. Germline CDR1 is SGHRS and CDR2 is YFSETQ. This chain's CDR3 is CASSPKTGVVSYEQYF.

The rearrangement joins TRBV7-3 to TRBJ1-5. This CDR3 has 13 amino acids. The germline CDR1 and CDR2 sequences are SGHTA and FQGTGA. CDR3 sequence reads: CASSYSTDQPQHF. Combining the CDR3 with reference TRBV7-3 and TRBJ1-5 gives the whole variable domain GAGVSQTPSNKVTEKGKYVELRCDPISGHTALYWYRQSLGQGPEFLIYFQGTGAADDSGLPNDRFFAVRPEGSVSTLKIQRTERGDSAVYLCASSYSTDQPQHFGDGTRLSIL.

This sequence joins TRBV29-1 and TRBJ2-2; TCRdb calls TRBD1, which cannot be checked without DNA. CDR1 SQVTM and CDR2 ANQGSEA come from the germline V gene. The CDR3 totals 14 residues. The CDR3 spells CSVVFPGVPGELFF.

The V and J genes are TRBV29-1 and TRBJ2-7. This CDR3 region has 13 residues. Germline V gives CDR1 SQVTM, CDR2 ANQGSEA. CDR3 residues: CSVEGTGTYEQYF.

The chain uses TRBV27 and TRBJ1-6; TCRdb lists TRBD1, though no DNA is available to test this call. The length of the CDR3 is 14 residues. Looked up from germline, CDR1 is MNHEY and CDR2 is SMNVEV (reference sequence). CDR3 in amino acids: CASKKGGGGSPLHF.